Listed here is a single T cell receptor beta chain. This entry is derived from a study of blood T cell repertoires in COVID-19. Study in general: From T cells, B-cell-depleted T cells, or PBMCs came the material, which was cDNA or gDNA.

Per the original data handling: Nucleated cell counts were estimated from reference gene primer amplification. Profiled with immunoSEQ multiplex PCR; TCRdb holds only in-frame clones, not every one. V and J calls and clone size are copied from that table; D and trimming were computed from the DNA. The repertoire holds fewer than 150,000 clones, with around 87% as singletons. V gave up 3 bases and J gave up 4 bases; unmatched junction bases: 2. The CDR3 is 14 amino acids. Germline CDR1 KGHSH, CDR2 LQKENI. The chain carries TRBV18 and TRBJ1-4; 7 nucleotides match TRBD1. The receptor was derived from a human donor in a cohort sampled during active COVID-19. The sample consisted of peripheral blood. The CDR3 loop reads CASSPDRVNEKLFF. CDR3 DNA: TGTGCCAGCTCACCCGACAGGGTTAATGAAAAACTGTTTTTT. The variable domain in full, completed from reference TRBV18 and TRBJ1-4, reads NAGVMQNPRHLVRRRGQEARLRCSPMKGHSHVYWYRQLPEEGLKFMVYLQKENIIDESGMPKERFSAEFPKEGPSILRIQQVVRGDSAAYFCASSPDRVNEKLFFGSGTQLSVL.